The 21 T cell receptor beta chains presented below share a single source sample, sequenced in a study. TCRdb reanalysed the 5' RACE reads using MiXCR and keeps one entry per CDR3 protein. The table includes about 50,000 distinct CDR3 sequences, 25% to 35% detected once. The sample consisted of naive CD4+ T cells sorted from blood. Subset meaning: naive CD4+ T cells, CD4+CD45RA+CD25-. These receptors all come from a female donor with breast cancer.

V and J are TRBV29-1 and TRBJ2-7; TRBD1 might be the D (5 bases). Trimming removed 7 bases from V and 0 bases from J, with 7 bases in between. The CDR3 runs to 11 residues. Germline V gives CDR1 SQVTM, CDR2 ANQGSEA. CDR3 protein: CSGTFSYEQYF. CDR3 sequence (DNA): TGCAGCGGGACATTCTCCTACGAGCAGTACTTC.

This clonotype was detected a few times. The gene calls are TRBV7-2 and TRBJ2-3, with D unclear. The CDR3 length is 13 residues. Between the trimmed V and J ends, which lost 5 bases and 6 bases, there was a span of 12 bases. Germline CDR1 SGHTA, CDR2 FQGNSA. CDR3 nucleotide sequence: TGTGCCAGCAGCGACCTACCCAGGGATACGCAGTATTTT. It translates to CASSDLPRDTQYF.

This clonotype was detected a few times. The J gene is TRBJ2-1, the V gene TRBV3-1, with 10 nucleotides matching TRBD2. Germline values: CDR1 LGHDT, CDR2 YNNKEL (reference sequence). The CDR3 length is 15 residues. V dropped 4 bases and J dropped 7; count of bases not matched to a gene: 7. CDR3 sequence reads: CASSLLASGSNEQFF. The CDR3 nucleotides read TGTGCCAGCAGCCTTCTAGCTAGCGGGAGTAATGAGCAGTTCTTC.

The rearrangement links TRBV7-8 to TRBJ2-7, with 12 bases lining up with TRBD2. Germline V gene data show CDR1 as SGHVS and CDR2 as FQNEAQ. The length of the CDR3 is 17 residues. The trim removed 6 bases at V and 3 bases at J, leaving 12 bases unmatched. In DNA, the CDR3 is TGTGCCAGCAGGGGACTTCGGACTAGCGGGATGAACTACGAGCAGTACTTC. It encodes CASRGLRTSGMNYEQYF.

This clonotype occurred a few times. CDR3 sequence: CASETTGHQAKNIQYF. CDR3 bases: TGTGCCAGCGAGACAACGGGACACCAAGCCAAAAACATTCAGTACTTC. The chain uses TRBV27 and TRBJ2-4, with D tentatively TRBD1 (6 bases). The CDR3 extends over 16 amino acids. With 8 bases removed from V and 0 bases from J, the gap between germline ends came to 17 bases. Germline CDR1 is MNHEY and CDR2 is SMNVEV (reference sequence).

This clonotype has only a few counts. V usage is TRBV27 and J usage is TRBJ2-1, with D unresolved. CDR3 length: 15 residues. Germline V lookup: CDR1 MNHEY, CDR2 SMNVEV (reference sequence). V was pared by 0 bases and J by 5 bases, with 11 bases between. CDR3 sequence: CASSLSGYGDNEQFF. The CDR3 nucleotides are TGTGCCAGCAGTTTATCTGGGTATGGGGACAATGAGCAGTTCTTC.

A note on this clonotype: Since the CDR3 does not end with the conserved phenylalanine or tryptophan, this likely comes from a read error. V is TRBV20-1 and J is TRBJ2-7; unclear D gene. The V gene's germline CDR1 is DFQATT and CDR2 SNEGSKA (reference sequence). The V gene lost 6 bases and the J gene lost 3 bases, with 9 bases spanning the gap. This CDR3 is 11 amino acids long. In DNA, the CDR3 is TGCAGTGCCTCGACGGACTACGAGCAGTACTCC. Translated, it gives CSASTDYEQYS.

This clonotype was seen once. One end of the junction fails to match germline, which may point to a read error. DNA for the CDR3: TGTGCCAGCAGTTACTCTGAAGGCACTGAAGCTCTCTTT. It is translated as CASSYSEGTEALF. The J gene is TRBJ1-1, the V gene TRBV6-2 or TRBV6-3; no firm D call. The CDR3 extends over 13 amino acids. Germline V gene lookup returns CDR1 MNHEY and CDR2 SVGEGT.

The rearrangement uses TRBV12-3 or TRBV12-4 and TRBJ2-1; 7 bases fit TRBD2. Trimming removed 3 bases from V and 8 bases from J; junction bases left unmatched: 7. This CDR3 has 14 amino acids. The CDR3 DNA reads TGTGCCAGCAGTTTGGGGGGGGGTATAGATGAGCAGTTCTTC. Translating it yields CASSLGGGIDEQFF.

This clonotype was seen more than once but under ten times. The chain carries TRBV10-2 and TRBJ2-7; TRBD1 is a possible D gene (6 bases). CDR3 length equals 12 residues. Trimming removed 6 bases from V and 4 bases from J, with 10 bases in between. The germline V gene encodes CDR1 WSHSY and CDR2 SAAADI. CDR3 protein: CASRPQGYEQYF. The CDR3 DNA reads as TGCGCCAGCAGACCACAGGGTTACGAGCAGTACTTC.

The V and J genes are TRBV12-3 or TRBV12-4 and TRBJ1-1; tentatively, D is TRBD1 (6 bases). The CDR3 spans 13 residues. V was cut by 7 bases and J by 1 base, with 10 bases left in between. The CDR3 DNA reads TGTGCCAGCAAGGGACAACCGAACACTGAAGCTTTCTTT. Translation: CASKGQPNTEAFF.

This clonotype was observed a handful of times. V is TRBV6-6 and J is TRBJ2-3; TRBD2 agrees at 8 bases. This CDR3 comprises 18 residues. CDR1 and CDR2 from the germline V gene are MNHNY and SVGAGI (reference sequence). With V trimmed by 5 bases and J by 3 bases, 16 bases remained unmatched. The chain's CDR3 is CASSGSSGGGAGTDTQYF. For the CDR3, the DNA is TGTGCCAGCAGTGGCTCCTCGGGAGGGGGGGCCGGTACAGATACGCAGTATTTT.

This clonotype has only a few counts. This sequence joins TRBV7-2 and TRBJ1-6; D unresolved. CDR1 is SGHTA, CDR2 FQGNSA, per germline. The V gene lost 6 bases and the J gene lost 7 bases, with 13 bases spanning the gap. This CDR3 spans 14 amino acids. The CDR3 region has the DNA TGTGCCAGCAGATACGAGGGATTGAATTCACCCCTCCACTTT. It is translated as CASRYEGLNSPLHF.

A word on this clonotype: At one end the junction does not follow the germline gene, possibly because of a read error. The CDR3: CANSVTTVTDTQYF. The CDR3 DNA is TGTGCCAACAGCGTAACTACGGTCACAGATACGCAGTACTTT. The chain joins TRBV9 to TRBJ2-3; D gene uncertain. From germline, CDR1 is SGDLS and CDR2 YYNGEE. This CDR3 contains 14 residues.

This clonotype has just a few counts. The chain links TRBV10-1 to TRBJ2-5; TRBD2 matches 7 bases. Per the germline V gene, CDR1 is WNHNN and CDR2 is SYGVQD (reference sequence). CDR3 length: 14 amino acids. J lost 7 bases, V lost 0 bases, and 5 bases had no gene match. Written as DNA, the CDR3 is TGCGCCAGCAGTGAGTCTGGGGGGGACGGGACCCAGTACTTC. Translated, it gives CASSESGGDGTQYF.

The genes are TRBV3-1 and TRBJ1-2; D unresolved. The V end was cut by 4 bases, the J end by 5 bases, with 17 bases between. The germline CDR1 and CDR2 sequences are LGHDT and YNNKEL (reference sequence). The CDR3 is 15 amino acids. The CDR3 DNA reads as TGTGCCAGCAGCCCGAAAGGGATGGGAAAGTATGGCTACACCTTC. This sequence encodes CASSPKGMGKYGYTF. The full variable domain, rest sourced from reference TRBV3-1 and TRBJ1-2, is DTAVSQTPKYLVTQMGNDKSIKCEQNLGHDTMYWYKQDSKKFLKIMFSYNNKELIINETVPNRFSPKSPDKAHLNLHINSLELGDSAVYFCASSPKGMGKYGYTFGSGTRLTVV.

The CDR3 protein is CAGGREGDETQYF. The CDR3 DNA reads TGTGCCGGCGGTCGGGAAGGGGACGAGACCCAGTACTTC. The chain joins TRBV28 to TRBJ2-5; D assignment may be TRBD1 or TRBD2 (5 bases each). CDR3 size: 13 residues. Trimming took off 11 bases at V and 5 bases at J, with 18 bases between the two ends. Germline-derived CDR1 and CDR2 are MDHEN and SYDVKM.

This clonotype was seen only a few times. V usage is TRBV7-9 and J usage is TRBJ2-1; the match to TRBD2 covers 10 bases. Germline V gene sequence: CDR1 SEHNR, CDR2 FQNEAQ (reference sequence). With V trimmed by 5 bases and J by 5 bases, 6 bases remained unmatched. The CDR3 totals 15 residues. CDR3 sequence: CASSLERGGNNEQFF. In DNA form, the CDR3 reads TGTGCCAGCAGCCTAGAGCGGGGGGGTAACAATGAGCAGTTCTTC.

This clonotype was found a few times. This chain connects TRBV12-3 or TRBV12-4 to TRBJ1-1, with D unclear. The CDR3 covers 13 residues. V lost 3 bases to trimming and J lost 4 bases, with 9 bases between them. The CDR3 coding sequence is TGTGCCAGCAGTTTGAGTGGACCCACTGAAGCTTTCTTT. Encoded protein: CASSLSGPTEAFF.

This clonotype was seen repeatedly, ten times or more. The J gene is TRBJ2-3, the V gene TRBV20-1, with unresolved D. Trimming took 3 bases from V and 1 from J, leaving 17 bases between them. Germline CDR1 is DFQATT and CDR2 is SNEGSKA (reference sequence). The CDR3 totals 16 residues. CDR3 sequence: CSARFSRQAGTDTQYF. The CDR3 coding sequence is TGCAGTGCTAGGTTTTCCCGGCAGGCCGGCACAGATACGCAGTATTTT.

As for this clonotype: This is likely a read error, given that the CDR3 carries no conserved phenylalanine or tryptophan at its end. The genes are TRBV7-2 and TRBJ2-7; 9 positions agree with TRBD1. There are 14 residues in the CDR3. V was clipped by 6 bases and J by 5 bases; unmatched bases: 8. CDR1 and CDR2 from the germline V gene are SGHTA and FQGNSA. DNA of the CDR3: TGTACCAGCAGGGGAACAGGGGGCCTCAACGAGCAGTACTTA. Amino acid sequence: CTSRGTGGLNEQYL.